These 17 T cell receptor beta chains originate from one sample sequenced in a study of T cells in pancreatic ductal adenocarcinoma. Assay used: immunoSEQ multiplex PCR; TCRdb lists only in-frame clones, some missing. The sample has roughly 100,000 clones, 90% to 95% seen once; the top ten hold roughly 3%. Selected pancreatic ductal adenocarcinoma patients had undergone surgery without neoadjuvant therapy. Specimen: PBMCs. Source of these receptors: a human donor with pancreatic ductal adenocarcinoma.

The chain links TRBV11-2 to TRBJ2-1, with 8 positions matching TRBD2. The CDR3 consists of 12 residues. Trimming cost V 8 bases and J 7 bases; bases outside gene matches: 4. The germline gives CDR1 SGHAT, CDR2 FQNNGV. The CDR3 DNA reads TGTGCCAGCCAGCGGGAGAATAATGAGCAGTTCTTC. Translating gives CASQRENNEQFF.

CDR3 sequence reads: CASSSGLAFYNEQFF. CDR3 DNA sequence: TGTGCCAGCAGCTCCGGGCTAGCTTTTTACAATGAGCAGTTCTTC. This chain joins TRBV7-2 and TRBJ2-1, with D possibly TRBD2 on 5 matching bases. Per the germline V gene, CDR1 is SGHTA and CDR2 is FQGNSA. V lost 4 bases and J 4 bases, leaving 14 bases between the germline ends. CDR3 size: 15 residues.

The CDR3 here is CASSGRDRQETQYF. CDR3 nucleotides: TGTGCCAGCAGCGGCCGGGACAGACAAGAGACCCAGTACTTC. The chain links TRBV5-8 to TRBJ2-5, with 7 bases lining up with TRBD1. Germline CDR1 and CDR2: SGHTS and YDEGEE. The CDR3 has 14 residues. V shed 4 bases and J 2 bases; nucleotides not matched to a gene: 5.

CDR3: CAIQDRGKSYEQYF. Written as DNA, the CDR3 is TGTGCCATCCAGGACAGGGGAAAATCCTACGAGCAGTACTTC. The chain recombines TRBV10-3 with TRBJ2-7; 9 bases agree with TRBD1. Germline V gives CDR1 ENHRY, CDR2 SYGVKD. Germline trimming cut 8 bases from V and 1 base from J; bases unmatched to any gene: 6. This CDR3 contains 14 residues.

The chain employs TRBV7-7 and TRBJ2-5; TRBD2 aligns across 14 bases. J lost 9 bases, V lost 5 bases, and 14 bases had no gene match. The germline V gene has CDR1 SSHAT and CDR2 FNYEAQ (reference sequence). The CDR3 consists of 17 residues. The CDR3 region is CASSAGTSGSSEGPQYF. Written as DNA, the CDR3 is TGTGCCAGCAGCGCGGGGACTAGCGGGAGCTCCGAGGGACCCCAGTACTTC.

The J gene is TRBJ2-3, the V gene TRBV30; tentative D call: TRBD2 (6 bases). The CDR3 has 23 amino acids. V lost 0 bases to trimming and J lost 4 bases, with 38 bases between them. The V gene's germline CDR1 is GTSNPN and CDR2 SVGIG (reference sequence). CDR3 bases: TGTGCCTGGAGTGTACCCGTCCCTGTTTTATCCGACCGGGACTCCGGCCCCCCAGATACGCAGTATTTT. Amino acids: CAWSVPVPVLSDRDSGPPDTQYF. The variable domain in full, completed from reference TRBV30 and TRBJ2-3, reads SQTIHQWPATLVQPVGSPLSLECTVEGTSNPNLYWYRQAAGRGLQLLFYSVGIGQISSEVPQNLSASRPQDRQFILSSKKLLLSDSGFYLCAWSVPVPVLSDRDSGPPDTQYFGPGTRLTVL.

V gene TRBV29-1 combines with J gene TRBJ2-1; 7 nucleotides align to TRBD2. The CDR3 has 14 residues. Germline V gene data show CDR1 as SQVTM and CDR2 as ANQGSEA. Losses at the gene ends were 0 bases for V and 9 bases for J; bases not matched to a gene: 8. The CDR3 protein is CSVEDQRDDSEQFF. CDR3 coding DNA: TGCAGCGTTGAAGACCAGCGGGATGACAGTGAGCAGTTCTTC.

CDR3 sequence (DNA): TGCGCCAGCAGCCGCCGGACAGGGTTTAACGAGCAGTACTTC. This translates into CASSRRTGFNEQYF. The rearrangement joins TRBV5-1 to TRBJ2-7, with TRBD1 matching over 8 bases. Germline V CDR1 and CDR2: SGHRS, YFSETQ. The CDR3 covers 14 residues. V trimming: 4 bases; J trimming: 5 bases; junction bases outside the gene matches: 8.

In this sample, this clone turned up once. This chain uses TRBV18 with TRBJ2-3; 7 bases are a match to TRBD2. Germline values: CDR1 KGHSH, CDR2 LQKENI. CDR3 length: 14 amino acids. V was pared by 5 bases and J by 6 bases, with 8 bases of the junction left unmatched. CDR3 DNA sequence: TGTGCCAGCTCAAGGGAGCGGGAAGGGGATACGCAGTATTTT. Protein: CASSREREGDTQYF.

This chain links TRBV29-1 with TRBJ2-1; 9 bases align to TRBD1. The J segment lost 9 bases and the V segment lost 7 bases, leaving 13 bases of the junction unmatched. The V gene's germline CDR1 is SQVTM and CDR2 ANQGSEA. The CDR3 contains 14 residues. The CDR3 reads CSGTTGGIIAEQFF. The CDR3 coding sequence is TGCAGCGGCACGACAGGGGGGATTATAGCTGAGCAGTTCTTC.

As concerns this clone: The junction shows a germline mismatch at one end, possibly a read error. V gene TRBV7-7 combines with J gene TRBJ2-3, with a possible D match to TRBD2 (6 bases). The CDR3 loop spans 15 amino acids. In germline, CDR1 is SSHAT, CDR2 FNYEAQ (reference sequence). The CDR3 here is CASSFGPRGTDTQYF. In DNA, the CDR3 is TGTGCTAGCAGCTTCGGCCCCCGGGGGACAGATACGCAGTATTTT. Based on the CDR3 plus reference TRBV7-7 and TRBJ2-3, the full variable domain is GAGVSQSPRYKVTKRGQDVTLRCDPISSHATLYWYQQALGQGPEFLTYFNYEAQPDKSGLPSDRFSAERPEGSISTLTIQRTEQRDSAMYRCASSFGPRGTDTQYFGPGTRLTVL.

The chain links TRBV28 to TRBJ2-3; 9 bases fit TRBD1. CDR1 and CDR2 from the germline V gene are MDHEN and SYDVKM. The V gene end was trimmed by 6 bases and the J gene end by 5 bases; junction bases not matched to a gene: 6. The CDR3 is 14 residues long. The CDR3 DNA sequence: TGTGCCAGCAGACGGGACAGGGTAATAGATACGCAGTATTTT. Its translation: CASRRDRVIDTQYF.

The V and J genes are TRBV19 and TRBJ1-1, with unresolved D. This CDR3 region has 17 residues. Germline V gene sequence: CDR1 LNHDA, CDR2 SQIVND (reference sequence). V shed 8 bases and J shed 3 bases, with 25 bases lying between them. The CDR3 here is CASQINRPYQEDTEAFF. The CDR3, as DNA: TGTGCCAGTCAAATAAACCGGCCGTATCAGGAGGACACTGAAGCTTTCTTT.

This chain connects TRBV7-3 to TRBJ2-3, with no clear D. The germline CDR1 and CDR2 sequences are SGHTA and FQGTGA. The CDR3 covers 15 residues. Trimming stripped 3 bases from V and 2 bases from J, with 12 bases between. Here the CDR3 reads CASSFSAAYTDTQYF. CDR3 sequence (DNA): TGTGCCAGCAGCTTCTCTGCGGCCTACACAGATACGCAGTATTTT.

This clone was observed at least ten times. The chain combines TRBV14 with TRBJ2-7, with 7 bases matching TRBD2. Losses at the gene ends were 1 base for V and 0 bases for J; bases not matched to a gene: 6. The CDR3 extends over 16 amino acids. Germline values: CDR1 SGHDN, CDR2 FVKESK. The chain's CDR3 is CASSQGPAGSSYEQYF. DNA of the CDR3: TGTGCCAGCAGCCAAGGGCCAGCGGGAAGCTCCTACGAGCAGTACTTC. The full variable domain, its missing parts supplied by reference TRBV14 and TRBJ2-7, is EAGVTQFPSHSVIEKGQTVTLRCDPISGHDNLYWYRRVMGKEIKFLLHFVKESKQDESGMPNNRFLAERTGGTYSTLKVQPAELEDSGVYFCASSQGPAGSSYEQYFGPGTRLTVT.

J is TRBJ1-4 and V is TRBV5-1; D not certain. The V and J ends lost 0 bases and 2 bases respectively, with 8 bases between them. This CDR3 contains 15 residues. Germline loops: CDR1 SGHRS, CDR2 YFSETQ. The CDR3 protein is CASSLVGDTNEKLFF. The CDR3 DNA reads as TGCGCCAGCAGCTTGGTGGGAGACACTAATGAAAAACTGTTTTTT. The variable domain in full, with the rest retrieved from reference TRBV5-1 and TRBJ1-4, is KAGVTQTPRYLIKTRGQQVTLSCSPISGHRSVSWYQQTPGQGLQFLFEYFSETQRNKGNFPGRFSGRQFSNSRSEMNVSTLELGDSALYLCASSLVGDTNEKLFFGSGTQLSVL.

The V gene is TRBV4-2, the J gene TRBJ1-4, with TRBD1 identical over 7 bases. The CDR3 consists of 16 residues. V dropped 4 bases and J dropped 6; count of bases not matched to a gene: 11. Germline V gives CDR1 LGHNA, CDR2 YNFKEQ. As DNA, the CDR3 is TGTGCCAGCAGCCTAAGGACAGGTTCTCAGGATGAAAAACTGTTTTTT. As protein: CASSLRTGSQDEKLFF.